What follows are 9 T cell receptor beta chains derived from one specimen sequenced in a study of blood T cell repertoires in COVID-19. The repertoire was sequenced with immunoSEQ multiplex PCR; TCRdb's copy has only in-frame clones and lacks some. This sample has around 190,000 clones; 88% occur once, and the top ten carry around 1.5%. The sample taken for sequencing was peripheral blood. The receptors were gathered from a man aged 18-30 years with active or convalescent COVID-19.

The rearrangement links TRBV19 to TRBJ1-2; a possible D gene is TRBD1 (6 bases). V was clipped by 3 bases and J by 8 bases, with 16 bases between them. The V gene's germline CDR1 is LNHDA and CDR2 SQIVND (reference sequence). The CDR3 has 14 amino acids. This chain's CDR3 is CASSMGHRDEGYTF. The CDR3, as DNA: TGTGCCAGTAGTATGGGACATCGGGATGAGGGCTACACCTTC.

The chain uses TRBV7-8 and TRBJ2-2; 10 positions match TRBD2. The CDR3 loop spans 16 amino acids. Per the germline V gene, CDR1 is SGHVS and CDR2 is FQNEAQ. With 5 bases clipped from V and 7 bases from J, the junction kept 10 bases outside the gene matches. DNA of the CDR3: TGTGCCAGCAGCCCGCCAACTAGCGGGATAGTCGGGGAGCTGTTTTTT. Its translation is CASSPPTSGIVGELFF. The full variable domain, in which reference TRBV7-8 and TRBJ2-2 provide the parts outside the CDR3, is GAGVSQSPRYKVAKRGQDVALRCDPISGHVSLFWYQQALGQGPEFLTYFQNEAQLDKSGLPSDRFFAERPEGSVSTLKIQRTQQEDSAVYLCASSPPTSGIVGELFFGEGSRLTVL.

The chain joins TRBV7-3 to TRBJ1-1; D call uncertain. The germline V and J ends were trimmed by 2 bases and 1 base, with 5 bases remaining between them. The CDR3 consists of 13 residues. Germline CDR1 SGHTA, CDR2 FQGTGA. The CDR3 DNA is TGTGCCAGCAGCTTACAGGAGAACACTGAAGCTTTCTTT. This encodes CASSLQENTEAFF.

The chain links TRBV3-1 (or the pseudogene TRBV3-2) to TRBJ1-2, with TRBD1 as a possible D gene (5 bases). The CDR3 is 14 residues long. Germline V CDR1 and CDR2: LGHDT, YNNKEL (reference sequence). The ends were cut back, 2 bases at V and 4 bases at J, with 11 bases in the middle. CDR3 protein: CASSQRRQSYGYTF. The CDR3 DNA reads TGTGCCAGCAGCCAACGAAGACAGAGCTATGGCTACACCTTC.

Comment on this clone: One end of the junction is discordant with germline, which a read error may explain. The V gene is TRBV2, the J gene TRBJ1-3; D is possibly TRBD1 (6 bases). In germline, CDR1 is SNHLY, CDR2 FYNNEI. The CDR3 extends over 18 amino acids. The CDR3 DNA sequence: TGTGCCAGCAGTGAAAGGCCGGGACAACCCGAAATCCGAAAGACCATATATTTT. Translated, it gives CASSERPGQPEIRKTIYF.

The chain carries TRBV11-3 and TRBJ1-1; D not certain. Germline V lookup: CDR1 SGHNT, CDR2 YENEEA. The CDR3 consists of 13 residues. The V end was cut by 5 bases, the J end by 3 bases, with 10 bases between. As DNA, the CDR3 is TGTGCCAGCAGCCAAGAGGTGGACACTGAAGCTTTCTTT. It yields the protein CASSQEVDTEAFF.

The CDR3: CASSQPRELDTQYF. The CDR3, as DNA: TGCGCCAGCAGCCAGCCCCGGGAACTAGATACGCAGTATTTT. V gene TRBV4-1 combines with J gene TRBJ2-3; weak D call: TRBD2 (5 bases). The CDR3 extends over 14 amino acids. Trimming took off 3 bases at V and 5 bases at J, with 12 bases between the two ends. Germline loops: CDR1 MGHRA, CDR2 YSYEKL.

The table lists this clone with a few counts. The rearrangement joins TRBV9 to TRBJ2-3; the D is unclear. The CDR3 has 13 residues. Trimming pared 3 bases from V and 10 bases from J, leaving 15 bases between. Germline V CDR1 and CDR2: SGDLS, YYNGEE. CDR3 amino acids: CASSAPGYEAQYF. The CDR3 DNA reads as TGTGCCAGCAGCGCTCCTGGGTACGAGGCGCAGTATTTT.

The chain joins TRBV14 to TRBJ1-4; no definite D call. Trimming took off 3 bases at V and 0 bases at J, with 14 bases between the two ends. Germline V gene data show CDR1 as SGHDN and CDR2 as FVKESK. The CDR3 consists of 17 residues. The CDR3 DNA is TGTGCCAGCAGCCATGAATCTGCCGGTGCAACTAATGAAAAACTGTTTTTT. Protein sequence: CASSHESAGATNEKLFF.